One sample yielded the 2 T cell receptor beta chains listed below, sequenced in a study of spatial heterogeneity in lung cancer. TCRdb reprocessed the 5' RACE reads with MiXCR, giving one entry per CDR3 protein. Of 17,000 or so distinct CDR3 sequences listed, about 8.9% are singletons. Time point in this sample: blood at routine non-recurrence follow-up after resection. Sample: PBMCs, taken at follow-up. These receptors were obtained from a male donor with early-stage non-small cell lung cancer.

This clonotype was counted many times. The chain combines TRBV19 with TRBJ2-3; 9 positions match TRBD1. CDR3 size: 18 residues. Germline CDR1 and CDR2: LNHDA and SQIVND (reference sequence). The V segment lost 3 bases and the J segment 1 base; nucleotides outside the gene matches: 11. CDR3 amino acids: CASSMAAPGQGGTDTQYF. DNA of the CDR3: TGTGCCAGTAGTATGGCCGCCCCGGGACAGGGAGGCACAGATACGCAGTATTTT. Combining the CDR3 with reference TRBV19 and TRBJ2-3 gives the whole variable domain DGGITQSPKYLFRKEGQNVTLSCEQNLNHDAMYWYRQDPGQGLRLIYYSQIVNDFQKGDIAEGYSVSREKKESFPLTVTSAQKNPTAFYLCASSMAAPGQGGTDTQYFGPGTRLTVL.

This clonotype was detected many times. This chain connects TRBV12-3 or TRBV12-4 to TRBJ1-1, with 8 positions matching TRBD1. Trimming at V came to 6 bases and at J to 7 bases, leaving 10 bases not matched to a gene. This CDR3 has 14 residues. CDR3 protein: CASSPRQGRGEAFF. CDR3 bases: TGTGCCAGCAGCCCCCGACAGGGGAGGGGTGAAGCTTTCTTT.